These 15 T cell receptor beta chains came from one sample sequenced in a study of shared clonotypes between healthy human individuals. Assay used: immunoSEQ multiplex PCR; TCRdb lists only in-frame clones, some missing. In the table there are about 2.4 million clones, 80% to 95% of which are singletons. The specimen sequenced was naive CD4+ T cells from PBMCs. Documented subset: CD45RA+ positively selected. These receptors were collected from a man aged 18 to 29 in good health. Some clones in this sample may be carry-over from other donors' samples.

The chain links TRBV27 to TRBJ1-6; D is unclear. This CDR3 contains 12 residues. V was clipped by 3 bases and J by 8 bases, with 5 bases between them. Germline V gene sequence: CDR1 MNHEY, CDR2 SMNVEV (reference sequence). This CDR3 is CASSFMDSPLHF. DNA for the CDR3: TGTGCCAGCAGTTTCATGGATTCACCCCTCCACTTT.

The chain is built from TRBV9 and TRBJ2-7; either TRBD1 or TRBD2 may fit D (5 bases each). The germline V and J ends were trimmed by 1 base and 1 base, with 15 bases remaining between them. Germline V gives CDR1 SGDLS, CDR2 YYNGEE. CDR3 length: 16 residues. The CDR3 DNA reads TGTGCCAGCAGCGTACGAACGGGACGCAATTCCTACGAGCAGTACTTC. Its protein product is CASSVRTGRNSYEQYF.

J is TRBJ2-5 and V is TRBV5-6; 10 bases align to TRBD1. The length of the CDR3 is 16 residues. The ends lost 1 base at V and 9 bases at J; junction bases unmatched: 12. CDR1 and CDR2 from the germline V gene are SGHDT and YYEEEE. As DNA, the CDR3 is TGTGCCAGCAGCTTGCAAGGGGACAGGGGATATCGAGCCCAGTACTTC. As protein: CASSLQGDRGYRAQYF.

The CDR3 protein is CASSSPGQGGETQYF. Here the CDR3 DNA reads TGTGCCAGCAGCTCCCCGGGACAGGGGGGGGAGACCCAGTACTTC. V is TRBV7-3 and J is TRBJ2-5; 11 nucleotides match TRBD1. The junction had 6 bases not matched to a gene; V was cut back by 4 bases and J by 5 bases. CDR1 and CDR2 from the germline V gene are SGHTA and FQGTGA. The CDR3 is made up of 15 amino acids.

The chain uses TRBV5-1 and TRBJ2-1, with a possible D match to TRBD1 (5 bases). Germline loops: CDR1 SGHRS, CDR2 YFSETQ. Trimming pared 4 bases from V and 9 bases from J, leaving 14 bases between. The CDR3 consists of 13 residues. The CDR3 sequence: CASSADVQGEQFF. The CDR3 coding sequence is TGCGCCAGCAGCGCGGACGTGCAGGGTGAGCAGTTCTTC.

The CDR3 DNA follows: TGTGCCAGCAGCTTGGTTGGAGCGGGAGGGGACGGGACCCAGTACTTC. It yields the protein CASSLVGAGGDGTQYF. The genes are TRBV5-8 and TRBJ2-5; 10 positions match TRBD2. CDR1 is SGHTS and CDR2 is YDEGEE in the germline V gene. The CDR3 runs to 16 residues. V shed 0 bases, J shed 7 bases, and the junction held 9 bases outside the gene matches.

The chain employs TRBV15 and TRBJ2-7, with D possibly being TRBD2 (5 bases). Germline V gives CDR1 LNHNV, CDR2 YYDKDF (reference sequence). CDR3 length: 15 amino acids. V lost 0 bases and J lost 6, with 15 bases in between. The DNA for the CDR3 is TGTGCCACCAGCAGAGATCTGCTGCTAGCTAGCGAGCAGTACTTC. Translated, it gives CATSRDLLLASEQYF.

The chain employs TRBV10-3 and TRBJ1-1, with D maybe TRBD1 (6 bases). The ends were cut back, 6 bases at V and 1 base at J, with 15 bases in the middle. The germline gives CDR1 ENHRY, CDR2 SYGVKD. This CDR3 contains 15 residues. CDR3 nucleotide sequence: TGTGCCATCAGCGACTCCCTGACAGGGAACACTGAAGCTTTCTTT. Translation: CAISDSLTGNTEAFF.

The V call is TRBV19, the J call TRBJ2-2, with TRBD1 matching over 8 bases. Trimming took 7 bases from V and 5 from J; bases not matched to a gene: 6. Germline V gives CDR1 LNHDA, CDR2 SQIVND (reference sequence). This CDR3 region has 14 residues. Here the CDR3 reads CASTTGQVTGELFF. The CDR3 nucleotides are TGTGCCAGTACGACGGGACAGGTAACCGGGGAGCTGTTTTTT.

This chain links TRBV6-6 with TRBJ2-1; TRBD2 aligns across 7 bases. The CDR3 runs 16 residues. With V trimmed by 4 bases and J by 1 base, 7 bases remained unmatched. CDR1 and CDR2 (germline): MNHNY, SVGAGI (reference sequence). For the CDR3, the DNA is TGTGCCAGCAGTTCGGGACGCGGGAGTTCCTACAATGAGCAGTTCTTC. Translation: CASSSGRGSSYNEQFF.

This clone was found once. The CDR3 bases are TGTGCCAGCAGCGCGGGACAGGCGAGCTCCTACGAGCAGTACTTC. It yields the protein CASSAGQASSYEQYF. The chain is built from TRBV2 and TRBJ2-7, with 8 bases fitting TRBD1. Germline CDR1 is SNHLY and CDR2 is FYNNEI. The CDR3 covers 15 residues. After removal of 6 bases from V and 0 bases from J, the junction contained 7 bases not matched to a gene.

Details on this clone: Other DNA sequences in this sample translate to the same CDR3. As DNA, the CDR3 is TGTGCCAGTAGTATAATAGGGGGGAGCAATCAGCCCCAGCATTTT. The encoded protein is CASSIIGGSNQPQHF. This chain links TRBV19 with TRBJ1-5, with a possible D match to TRBD1 (6 bases). Germline assignment: CDR1 LNHDA and CDR2 SQIVND (reference sequence). Between the trimmed V and J ends, which lost 2 bases and 1 base, there was a span of 9 bases. The CDR3 covers 15 residues.

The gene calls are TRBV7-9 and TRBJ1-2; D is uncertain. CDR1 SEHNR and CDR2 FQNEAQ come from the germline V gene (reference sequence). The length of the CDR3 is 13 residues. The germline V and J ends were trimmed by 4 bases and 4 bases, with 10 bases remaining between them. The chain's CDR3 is CASSSDSAYGYTF. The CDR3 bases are TGTGCCAGCAGCTCCGATTCCGCCTATGGCTACACCTTC.

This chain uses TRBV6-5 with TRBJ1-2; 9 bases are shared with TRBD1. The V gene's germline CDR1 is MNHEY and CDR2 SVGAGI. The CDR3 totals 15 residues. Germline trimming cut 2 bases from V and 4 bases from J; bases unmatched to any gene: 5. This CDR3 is CASSYLTGGSYGYTF. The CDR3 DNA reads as TGTGCCAGCAGTTACCTTACAGGGGGCTCCTATGGCTACACCTTC.

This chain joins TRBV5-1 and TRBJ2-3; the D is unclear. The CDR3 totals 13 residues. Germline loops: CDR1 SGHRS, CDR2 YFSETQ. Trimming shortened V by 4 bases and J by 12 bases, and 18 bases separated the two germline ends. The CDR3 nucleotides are TGCGCCAGCAGCCATACAAATCTGGACCAACAGTATTTT. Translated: CASSHTNLDQQYF.